This record looks at one T cell receptor (beta chain) sequence and its context. The CDR3 extends over 15 amino acids. With 2 bases removed from V and 2 bases from J, the gap between germline ends came to 10 bases. Germline CDR1 reads WNHNN; CDR2 reads SYGVQD (reference sequence). Authors' methods: Researchers report that nucleated cell counts were estimated from reference gene primer amplification. Assay used: immunoSEQ multiplex PCR; TCRdb lists only in-frame clones, some missing. Clone size and V and J calls were adopted from that table, with D and trimming inferred from the DNA. The sample lists approximately 150,000 clones; roughly 80% were seen once. This record belongs to a study of blood T cell repertoires in COVID-19. Study overall: The origin of the acute and convalescent COVID-19 samples was the United States, Italy and Spain. T cells, B-cell-depleted T cells, or PBMCs provided the cDNA or gDNA that served as material.

Sequencing was carried out using peripheral blood. The rearrangement links TRBV10-1 to TRBJ1-5; D not resolved. The sequence was collected from a woman older than 75 with acute or convalescent COVID-19. CDR3 protein: CASSETNKRNQPQHF. DNA of the CDR3: TGCGCCAGCAGTGAGACTAATAAACGCAATCAGCCCCAGCATTTT.